This T cell receptor (beta chain) is from a study of blood T cell repertoires in COVID-19. Background on the study: The study drew acute and convalescent COVID-19 samples from the United States, Italy and Spain. Sample material is recorded as cDNA or gDNA derived from T cells, B-cell-depleted T cells, or PBMCs.

It was during active infection that Seattle patients were enrolled and then longitudinally followed. CDR1 is ENHRY and CDR2 is SYGVKD in the germline V gene. The CDR3 consists of 14 residues. The V gene lost 6 bases and the J gene lost 1 base, with 12 bases spanning the gap. In the original processing: The assay estimated nucleated cells by amplifying reference gene primers. TCRdb keeps only in-frame clones here, not all; method: immunoSEQ multiplex PCR. V, J and clone size were drawn from that table, and D and trimming were deduced from the DNA. The sample carries about 410,000 clones, around 89% recorded once.

This receptor was obtained from a woman in her thirties or forties with COVID-19, enrolled during active disease. Sequenced: peripheral blood. This chain uses TRBV10-3 with TRBJ2-5; D is perhaps TRBD1 (6 bases). CDR3 residues: CAIRADRTQETQYF. CDR3 DNA sequence: TGTGCCATCAGGGCTGACAGGACCCAAGAGACCCAGTACTTC.